The 5 T cell receptor beta chains reported below all come from one sample, sequenced in a study of blood T cell repertoires in COVID-19. This table comes from immunoSEQ multiplex PCR, and its TCRdb copy is limited to in-frame clones, with some not included. The repertoire holds more than 300,000 clones, with roughly 89% as singletons. Sequencing was carried out using peripheral blood. The receptors come from a woman aged 18-29 years who had recovered from COVID-19.

The genes are TRBV7-6 and TRBJ2-3; 7 bases are shared with TRBD1. Looked up from germline, CDR1 is SGHVS and CDR2 is FNYEAQ. CDR3 size: 16 residues. With 5 bases clipped from V and 1 base from J, the junction kept 9 bases outside the gene matches. The CDR3 sequence is CASSRTTGLGTDTQYF. The CDR3 DNA reads TGTGCCAGCAGCCGAACGACAGGGTTGGGCACAGATACGCAGTATTTT.

V and J are TRBV4-3 and TRBJ2-3; 7 bases match TRBD2. Germline CDR1 LGHNA, CDR2 YSLEER. This CDR3 is built from 15 residues. V shed 3 bases, J shed 0 bases, and the junction held 3 bases outside the gene matches. The CDR3 sequence is CASSQEGGSTDTQYF. CDR3 DNA: TGCGCCAGCAGCCAGGAGGGAGGGAGCACAGATACGCAGTATTTT.

The CDR3 bases are TGTGCCAGCACCGACAGGGGACCACAAGAGACCCAGTACTTC. Translating gives CASTDRGPQETQYF. This sequence joins TRBV5-5 and TRBJ2-5; 8 bases fit TRBD1. The CDR3 has 14 residues. Germline V gene lookup returns CDR1 SGHKS and CDR2 YYEKEE (reference sequence). J gave up 2 bases and V 6 bases, and 6 bases lay outside the gene matches. The full variable domain, with the rest looked up from reference TRBV5-5 and TRBJ2-5, is DAGVTQSPTHLIKTRGQQVTLRCSPISGHKSVSWYQQVLGQGPQFIFQYYEKEERGRGNFPDRFSARQFPNYSSELNVNALLLGDSALYLCASTDRGPQETQYFGPGTRLLVL.

This clone was recorded once. The chain links TRBV5-6 to TRBJ2-7; maybe TRBD1 (5 bases). The CDR3 sequence is 12 residues long. V was cut by 2 bases and J by 6 bases, with 9 bases left in between. Germline loops: CDR1 SGHDT, CDR2 YYEEEE. CDR3 DNA: TGTGCCAGCAGCTTCCCCCAGGGCGAGCAGTACGTC. Its protein product is CASSFPQGEQYV.

V gene TRBV19 combines with J gene TRBJ1-1; possibly TRBD1 for D (6 bases). The CDR3 totals 15 residues. Germline CDR1 LNHDA, CDR2 SQIVND (reference sequence). Trimming left V 9 bases short and J 1 base short, with 18 bases between. The CDR3 loop is CASAPLGQPNTEAFF. DNA of the CDR3: TGTGCCAGCGCGCCGCTGGGACAACCGAACACTGAAGCTTTCTTT.